This T cell receptor (beta chain) was observed in a study of Graves' ophthalmopathy and Graves' hyperthyroidism. Study at large: No treatment had been given when peripheral blood was collected at initial diagnosis.

Points on this clonotype: What it binds is not known. At one end, the junction sequence differs from germline, possibly due to a read error.

As the template, RNA transcripts were used to amplify TCR beta CDR3 regions. RT-PCR with HTBI primers came first, then second-round multiplex PCR. MiXCR, run by TCRdb on the multiplex PCR reads, gives a single entry per CDR3 protein. The sample includes about 740,000 distinct CDR3 sequences, 40% of them seen just once. Whole-study findings and limits: Most thyroid clonotypes with frequency above 0.001 were detected in blood too.

Sequences were obtained from peripheral blood. The receptor comes from an adult man with Graves' ophthalmopathy.

The DNA of the CDR3 is TGTGCCAGCAGTTCAACCGTCCGGGGGGCGAATCAGCCCCAGCATTTT. Its protein is CASSSTVRGANQPQHF. The V and J genes are TRBV24-1 and TRBJ1-5; weak D call: TRBD1 (6 bases). The CDR3 sequence is 16 residues long. Germline loops: CDR1 KGHDR, CDR2 SFDVKD.